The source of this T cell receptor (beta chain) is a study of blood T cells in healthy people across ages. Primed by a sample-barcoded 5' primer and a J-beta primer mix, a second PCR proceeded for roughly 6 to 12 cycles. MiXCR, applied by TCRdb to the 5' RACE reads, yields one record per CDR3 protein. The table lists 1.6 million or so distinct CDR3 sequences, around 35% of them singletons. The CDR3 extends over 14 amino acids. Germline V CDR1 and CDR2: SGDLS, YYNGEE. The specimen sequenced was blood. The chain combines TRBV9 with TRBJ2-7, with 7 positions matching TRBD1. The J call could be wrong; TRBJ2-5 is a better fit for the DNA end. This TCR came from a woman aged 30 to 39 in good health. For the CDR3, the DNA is TGTGCCAGCAGCGACCTAACAGGGGATGAGACCCAGTACTTC. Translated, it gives CASSDLTGDETQYF.